Presented here are 24 T cell receptor beta chains from one specimen sequenced in a study of T cell changes during pregnancy in multiple sclerosis. Assay used: immunoSEQ multiplex PCR; TCRdb lists only in-frame clones, some missing. Of just under 70,000 clones listed, roughly 89% are singletons. The starting material was peripheral blood, obtained in the second trimester of pregnancy. The source of these receptors is a female donor with multiple sclerosis, enrolled in a pregnancy study.

The gene calls are TRBV7-9 and TRBJ2-6, with 9 positions matching TRBD1. Germline V CDR1 and CDR2: SEHNR, FQNEAQ (reference sequence). Trimming took 7 bases from V and 0 from J; bases not matched to a gene: 7. The CDR3 loop spans 17 amino acids. The CDR3 sequence is CASTGQGLISGANVLTF. For the CDR3, the DNA is TGTGCCAGCACCGGACAGGGGCTCATCTCTGGGGCCAACGTCCTGACTTTC. Supplemented by reference TRBV7-9 and TRBJ2-6, the full variable domain reads DTGVSQNPRHKITKRGQNVTFRCDPISEHNRLYWYRQTLGQGPEFLTYFQNEAQLEKSRLLSDRFSAERPKGSFSTLEIQRTEQGDSAMYLCASTGQGLISGANVLTFGAGSRLTVL.

This chain links TRBV5-1 with TRBJ2-7, with TRBD1 matching 9 bases. V lost 5 bases and J lost 5; bases outside the gene matches: 14. The length of the CDR3 is 16 residues. Germline CDR1 is SGHRS and CDR2 is YFSETQ. The CDR3 coding sequence is TGCGCCAGCAGTCGGCCGGGACAGGGTGGAGAAGACGAGCAGTACTTC. It is translated as CASSRPGQGGEDEQYF. The full variable domain, its missing parts supplied by reference TRBV5-1 and TRBJ2-7, is KAGVTQTPRYLIKTRGQQVTLSCSPISGHRSVSWYQQTPGQGLQFLFEYFSETQRNKGNFPGRFSGRQFSNSRSEMNVSTLELGDSALYLCASSRPGQGGEDEQYFGPGTRLTVT.

This clone was seen a handful of times. The V call is TRBV20-1, the J call TRBJ1-1; D remains ambiguous. The CDR3 is 11 residues long. CDR1 and CDR2 from the germline V gene are DFQATT and SNEGSKA (reference sequence). Trimming pared 2 bases from V and 3 bases from J, leaving 4 bases between. For the CDR3, the DNA is TGCAGTGCTAGACCATACACTGAAGCTTTCTTT. Its protein is CSARPYTEAFF.

The rearrangement uses TRBV29-1 and TRBJ2-5; TRBD2 matches at 11 bases. There are 15 residues in the CDR3. With V trimmed by 4 bases and J by 9 bases, 13 bases remained unmatched. Per the germline V gene, CDR1 is SQVTM and CDR2 is ANQGSEA. In DNA form, the CDR3 reads TGCAGCGTTGGAAAGACTAGCGGGAACTTCGGCTCCCAGTACTTC. Its translation: CSVGKTSGNFGSQYF.

This clone was detected a few times. The CDR3 here is CASRTVVNSPLHF. The CDR3 DNA sequence: TGTGCCAGCAGGACAGTGGTGAATTCACCCCTCCACTTT. This chain links TRBV2 with TRBJ1-6, with a tentative D call TRBD1 (5 bases). Trimming removed 6 bases from V and 7 bases from J, with 10 bases in between. CDR1 is SNHLY and CDR2 is FYNNEI in the germline V gene. The CDR3 sequence is 13 residues long.

The J gene is TRBJ1-2, the V gene TRBV7-2; 10 bases are a match to TRBD1. The germline V gene has CDR1 SGHTA and CDR2 FQGNSA. The CDR3 contains 14 residues. Trimming removed 4 bases from V and 4 bases from J; junction bases left unmatched: 3. CDR3: CASSSDRGTYGYTF. Written as DNA, the CDR3 is TGTGCCAGCAGCTCGGACAGGGGGACCTATGGCTACACCTTC.

This chain uses TRBV7-3 with TRBJ2-3; the match to TRBD2 covers 9 bases. The J segment lost 4 bases and the V segment lost 5 bases, leaving 4 bases of the junction unmatched. This CDR3 has 14 residues. The V gene's germline CDR1 is SGHTA and CDR2 FQGTGA. The CDR3 DNA is TGTGCCAGCAGCGAGGGACTAGCCTCAGATACGCAGTATTTT. Translation gives CASSEGLASDTQYF.

This clone has only one observation. This sequence joins TRBV2 and TRBJ1-4, with a possible D match to TRBD1 (5 bases). CDR1 and CDR2 (germline): SNHLY, FYNNEI. This CDR3 has 15 residues. V shed 2 bases and J shed 2 bases, with 9 bases lying between them. The CDR3, as DNA: TGTGCCAGCAGTGAAAGCGGGGGGACTAATGAAAAACTGTTTTTT. Protein sequence: CASSESGGTNEKLFF.

This clone appeared a few times. The chain employs TRBV20-1 and TRBJ1-1, with D maybe TRBD1 (5 bases). Deletions cut 0 bases from V and 6 bases from J, with 5 bases between. CDR1 and CDR2 from the germline V gene are DFQATT and SNEGSKA (reference sequence). This CDR3 has 11 amino acids. Written as DNA, the CDR3 is TGCAGTGCTAGAGACAGGGCTGAAGCTTTCTTT. Residues: CSARDRAEAFF.

The J gene is TRBJ2-5, the V gene TRBV7-2, with D possibly being TRBD2 (5 bases). Germline V CDR1 and CDR2: SGHTA, FQGNSA. The CDR3 is 12 amino acids. Deletions cut 4 bases from V and 7 bases from J, with 10 bases between. CDR3 protein: CASSSYGGTQYF. The CDR3 DNA reads as TGTGCCAGCAGCTCGTACGGAGGGACCCAGTACTTC.

V usage is TRBV5-1 and J usage is TRBJ1-6, with a possible D match to TRBD1 (6 bases). V gave up 3 bases and J gave up 6 bases, with 13 bases separating them. The germline V gene has CDR1 SGHRS and CDR2 YFSETQ. This CDR3 is built from 15 residues. The CDR3 coding sequence is TGCGCCAGCAGCTGGGCAGGGGCCTCTAATTCACCCCTCCACTTT. Amino acid sequence: CASSWAGASNSPLHF. The whole variable domain, filled in from reference TRBV5-1 and TRBJ1-6, reads KAGVTQTPRYLIKTRGQQVTLSCSPISGHRSVSWYQQTPGQGLQFLFEYFSETQRNKGNFPGRFSGRQFSNSRSEMNVSTLELGDSALYLCASSWAGASNSPLHFGNGTRLTVT.

The rearrangement joins TRBV2 to TRBJ2-3, with 9 bases lining up with TRBD2. The J segment lost 4 bases and the V segment lost 7 bases, leaving 6 bases of the junction unmatched. This CDR3 comprises 14 residues. Germline-derived CDR1 and CDR2 are SNHLY and FYNNEI. The CDR3, as DNA: TGTGCCAGCACTACGGCGGGGGGGGCAGATACGCAGTATTTT. This gives the protein CASTTAGGADTQYF. The entire variable domain, with the rest obtained from reference TRBV2 and TRBJ2-3, is as follows: EPEVTQTPSHQVTQMGQEVILRCVPISNHLYFYWYRQILGQKVEFLVSFYNNEISEKSEIFDDQFSVERPDGSNFTLKIRSTKLEDSAMYFCASTTAGGADTQYFGPGTRLTVL.

The gene calls are TRBV9 and TRBJ2-3; 15 bases agree with TRBD2. There are 17 residues in the CDR3. CDR1 and CDR2 from the germline V gene are SGDLS and YYNGEE. V shed 4 bases and J 3 bases; nucleotides not matched to a gene: 6. For the CDR3, the DNA is TGTGCCAGCAGCTCATGGACTAGCGGGGGGGCGACAGATACGCAGTATTTT. Protein product: CASSSWTSGGATDTQYF.

The chain uses TRBV9 and TRBJ2-1; TRBD2 matches at 9 bases. The trim removed 4 bases at V and 4 bases at J, leaving 6 bases unmatched. The germline gives CDR1 SGDLS, CDR2 YYNGEE. There are 15 residues in the CDR3. This CDR3 reads CASSTISGGYNEQFF. The CDR3 DNA is TGTGCCAGCAGCACTATTAGCGGGGGTTACAATGAGCAGTTCTTC.

The V gene is TRBV10-3, the J gene TRBJ2-3, with 8 bases matching TRBD2. CDR3 length equals 16 residues. Germline V lookup: CDR1 ENHRY, CDR2 SYGVKD. V was clipped by 8 bases and J by 2 bases; unmatched bases: 12. The CDR3 here is CAIGGGREDPTDTQYF. The CDR3 DNA reads as TGTGCCATCGGTGGGGGGCGGGAGGACCCCACAGATACGCAGTATTTT.

The chain is built from TRBV7-2 and TRBJ2-5; 10 positions match TRBD2. The CDR3 totals 17 residues. Germline assignment: CDR1 SGHTA and CDR2 FQGNSA. Germline trimming cut 5 bases from V and 2 bases from J; bases unmatched to any gene: 11. CDR3 protein: CASSPTRLAGLQETQYF. DNA for the CDR3: TGTGCCAGCAGCCCCACCCGACTAGCGGGTTTACAAGAGACCCAGTACTTC.

V gene TRBV29-1 combines with J gene TRBJ2-2, with D tentatively TRBD1 (5 bases). This CDR3 region has 17 residues. Germline CDR1 and CDR2: SQVTM and ANQGSEA. V was trimmed by 1 base and J by 6 bases, leaving 21 bases between them. CDR3 residues: CSVEAPRAGRRAGELFF. In DNA form, the CDR3 reads TGCAGCGTTGAAGCACCTAGGGCAGGGCGACGGGCCGGGGAGCTGTTTTTT.

The V call is TRBV18, the J call TRBJ1-5; TRBD1 matches 11 bases. The CDR3 has 17 amino acids. V dropped 2 bases and J dropped 2; count of bases not matched to a gene: 5. Germline V gene data show CDR1 as KGHSH and CDR2 as LQKENI. The CDR3 sequence: CASSPIGQGAGNQPQHF. CDR3 nucleotide sequence: TGTGCCAGCTCACCAATCGGACAGGGGGCCGGCAATCAGCCCCAGCATTTT.

The rearrangement uses TRBV19 and TRBJ1-1; D not certain. The ends were cut back, 10 bases at V and 2 bases at J, with 14 bases in the middle. The CDR3 has 13 residues. The germline V gene has CDR1 LNHDA and CDR2 SQIVND (reference sequence). The DNA for the CDR3 is TGTGCCACCCGAGCGGCCAGCAACACTGAAGCTTTCTTT. Protein product: CATRAASNTEAFF.

The chain recombines TRBV7-6 with TRBJ1-1, with TRBD1 as a possible D gene (5 bases). The germline CDR1 and CDR2 sequences are SGHVS and FNYEAQ. The CDR3 consists of 14 residues. The ends were cut back, 2 bases at V and 4 bases at J, with 11 bases in the middle. This chain's CDR3 is CASSLKTGGTEAFF. The CDR3 nucleotides are TGTGCCAGCAGCTTAAAGACGGGGGGCACTGAAGCTTTCTTT.

This clone was counted only a few times. The chain couples TRBV6-5 to TRBJ1-1, with 7 bases matching TRBD1. The CDR3 is 14 residues long. Germline CDR1 and CDR2: MNHEY and SVGAGI. J was trimmed by 0 bases and V by 6 bases; bases with no gene match: 4. CDR3 bases: TGTGCCAGCAGCCGTGACAGGGTGAACACTGAAGCTTTCTTT. Encoded protein: CASSRDRVNTEAFF.

This chain joins TRBV6-5 and TRBJ2-1; 7 nucleotides align to TRBD1. Looked up from germline, CDR1 is MNHEY and CDR2 is SVGAGI. The CDR3 has 14 residues. J was trimmed by 2 bases and V by 6 bases; bases with no gene match: 4. As DNA, the CDR3 is TGTGCCAGCAGCGACAGGGACACCTACAATGAGCAGTTCTTC. Amino acids: CASSDRDTYNEQFF.

The CDR3 DNA is TGTGCCAGCAGCGGGAATCCGGGACATCGTTTGCCCAATGAGCAGTTCTTC. The encoded protein is CASSGNPGHRLPNEQFF. The V call is TRBV9, the J call TRBJ2-1, with D maybe TRBD1 (6 bases). V lost 3 bases to trimming and J lost 6 bases, with 22 bases between them. The germline V gene encodes CDR1 SGDLS and CDR2 YYNGEE. The CDR3 is 17 residues long.

J is TRBJ1-2 and V is TRBV30; perhaps TRBD1 as D (5 bases). This CDR3 contains 15 residues. With 4 bases removed from V and 5 bases from J, the gap between germline ends came to 20 bases. The germline CDR1 and CDR2 sequences are GTSNPN and SVGIG (reference sequence). The CDR3 spells CAWKIQAQGGYGYTF. CDR3 nucleotide sequence: TGTGCCTGGAAGATCCAAGCCCAGGGAGGATATGGCTACACCTTC. The whole variable domain, remainder taken from reference TRBV30 and TRBJ1-2, is SQTIHQWPATLVQPVGSPLSLECTVEGTSNPNLYWYRQAAGRGLQLLFYSVGIGQISSEVPQNLSASRPQDRQFILSSKKLLLSDSGFYLCAWKIQAQGGYGYTFGSGTRLTVV.